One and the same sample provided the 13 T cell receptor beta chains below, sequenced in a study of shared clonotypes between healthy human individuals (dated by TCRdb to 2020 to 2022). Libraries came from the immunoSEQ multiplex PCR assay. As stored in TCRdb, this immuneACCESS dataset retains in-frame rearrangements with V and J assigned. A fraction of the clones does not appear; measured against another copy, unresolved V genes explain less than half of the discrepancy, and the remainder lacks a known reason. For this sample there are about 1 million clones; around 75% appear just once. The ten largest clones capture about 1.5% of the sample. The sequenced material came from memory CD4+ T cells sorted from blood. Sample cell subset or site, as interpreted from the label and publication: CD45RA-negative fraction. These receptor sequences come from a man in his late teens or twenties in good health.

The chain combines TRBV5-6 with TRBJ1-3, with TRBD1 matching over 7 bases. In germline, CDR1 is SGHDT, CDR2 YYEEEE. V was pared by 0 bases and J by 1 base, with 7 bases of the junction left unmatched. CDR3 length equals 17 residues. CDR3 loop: CASSLVEGARSGNTIYF. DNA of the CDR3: TGTGCCAGCAGCTTGGTTGAGGGGGCGCGATCTGGAAACACCATATATTTT.

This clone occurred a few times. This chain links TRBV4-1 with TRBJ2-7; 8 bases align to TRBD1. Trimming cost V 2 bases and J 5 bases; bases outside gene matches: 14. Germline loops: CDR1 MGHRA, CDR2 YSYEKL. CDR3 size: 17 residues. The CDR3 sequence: CASSQLSGQGWIHEQYF. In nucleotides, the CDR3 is TGCGCCAGCAGCCAACTATCCGGACAGGGTTGGATCCACGAGCAGTACTTC.

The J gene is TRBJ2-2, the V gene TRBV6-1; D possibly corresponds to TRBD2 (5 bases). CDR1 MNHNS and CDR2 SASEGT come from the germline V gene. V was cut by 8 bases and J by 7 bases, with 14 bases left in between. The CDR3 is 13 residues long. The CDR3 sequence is CASDRETNGELFF. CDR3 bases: TGTGCCAGCGATAGGGAGACTAACGGGGAGCTGTTTTTT.

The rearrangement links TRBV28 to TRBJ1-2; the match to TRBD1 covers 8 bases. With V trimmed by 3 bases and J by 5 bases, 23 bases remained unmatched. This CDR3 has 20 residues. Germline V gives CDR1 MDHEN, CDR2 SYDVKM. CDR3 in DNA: TGTGCCAGCAGTTTTAACCCAAGACAGGGGCAATTCTTTAGGGGATATGGCTACACCTTC. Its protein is CASSFNPRQGQFFRGYGYTF.

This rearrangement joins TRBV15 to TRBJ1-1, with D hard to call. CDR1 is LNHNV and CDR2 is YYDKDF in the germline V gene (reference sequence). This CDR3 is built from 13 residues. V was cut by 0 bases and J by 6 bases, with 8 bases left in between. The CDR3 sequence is CATSRDQAAEAFF. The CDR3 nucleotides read TGTGCCACCAGCAGAGATCAAGCCGCTGAAGCTTTCTTT.

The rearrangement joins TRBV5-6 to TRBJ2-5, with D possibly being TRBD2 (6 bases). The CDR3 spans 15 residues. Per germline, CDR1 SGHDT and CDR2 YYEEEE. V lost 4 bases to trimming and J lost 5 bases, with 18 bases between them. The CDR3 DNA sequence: TGTGCCAGCAGCCTCGAGACTCAACGGGGGGAGACCCAGTACTTC. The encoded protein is CASSLETQRGETQYF.

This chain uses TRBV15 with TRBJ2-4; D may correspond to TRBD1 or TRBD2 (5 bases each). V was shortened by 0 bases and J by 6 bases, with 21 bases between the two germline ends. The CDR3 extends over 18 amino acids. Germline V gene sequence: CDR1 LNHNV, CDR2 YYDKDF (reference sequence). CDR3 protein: CATSRDDTGPGTGNIQYF. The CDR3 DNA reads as TGTGCCACCAGCAGAGATGATACAGGACCCGGGACGGGAAACATTCAGTACTTC.

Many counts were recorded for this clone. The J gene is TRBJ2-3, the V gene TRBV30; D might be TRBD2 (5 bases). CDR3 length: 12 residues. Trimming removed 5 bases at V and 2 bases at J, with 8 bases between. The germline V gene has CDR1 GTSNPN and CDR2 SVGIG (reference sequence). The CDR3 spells CAWGSPTDTQYF. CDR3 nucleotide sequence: TGTGCCTGGGGGAGCCCCACAGATACGCAGTATTTT. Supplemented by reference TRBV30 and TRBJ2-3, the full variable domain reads SQTIHQWPATLVQPVGSPLSLECTVEGTSNPNLYWYRQAAGRGLQLLFYSVGIGQISSEVPQNLSASRPQDRQFILSSKKLLLSDSGFYLCAWGSPTDTQYFGPGTRLTVL.

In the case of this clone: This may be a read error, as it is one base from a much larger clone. CDR3 coding DNA: TGTACCAGCAGCCTTACGGGCGACAGGAGCTATGGCTACACCTTC. Protein: CTSSLTGDRSYGYTF. The chain employs TRBV7-2 and TRBJ1-2; TRBD1 might be the D (6 bases). V was cut by 5 bases and J by 4 bases, with 17 bases left in between. The germline V gene encodes CDR1 SGHTA and CDR2 FQGNSA. The CDR3 contains 15 residues.

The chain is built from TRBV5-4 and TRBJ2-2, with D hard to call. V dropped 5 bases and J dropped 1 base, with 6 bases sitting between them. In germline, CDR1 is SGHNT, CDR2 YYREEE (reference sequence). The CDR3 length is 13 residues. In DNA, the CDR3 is TGTGCCAGCAGTTCGGGGAACACCGGGGAGCTGTTTTTT. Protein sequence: CASSSGNTGELFF.

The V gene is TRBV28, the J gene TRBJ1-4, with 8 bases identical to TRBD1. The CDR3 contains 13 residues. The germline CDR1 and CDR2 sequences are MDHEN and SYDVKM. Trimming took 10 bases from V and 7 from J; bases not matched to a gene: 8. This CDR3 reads CATYDRGFEKLFF. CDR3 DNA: TGTGCCACATATGACAGGGGTTTTGAAAAACTGTTTTTT.

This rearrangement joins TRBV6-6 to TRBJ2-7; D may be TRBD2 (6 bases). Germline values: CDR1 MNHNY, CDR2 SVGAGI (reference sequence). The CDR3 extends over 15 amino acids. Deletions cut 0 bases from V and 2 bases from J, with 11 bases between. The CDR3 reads CASSYSKEGTYEQYF. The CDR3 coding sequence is TGTGCCAGCAGTTACTCGAAGGAGGGTACCTACGAGCAGTACTTC.

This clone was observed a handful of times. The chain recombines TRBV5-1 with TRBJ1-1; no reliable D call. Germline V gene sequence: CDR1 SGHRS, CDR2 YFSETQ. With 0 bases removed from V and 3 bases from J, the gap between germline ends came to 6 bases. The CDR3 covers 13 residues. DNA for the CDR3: TGCGCCAGCAGCTTGGTGCAGGACACTGAAGCTTTCTTT. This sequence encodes CASSLVQDTEAFF.